These T cell receptor beta chains were read from a single sample in a study of T cell changes during pregnancy in multiple sclerosis. TCRdb keeps only in-frame clones here, not all; method: immunoSEQ multiplex PCR. The table has 29,000 or so clones, just over 90% seen once; the top ten hold approximately 5.4%. The material was CD8+ T cells from peripheral blood mononuclear cells, obtained before pregnancy. The receptors originated from a female donor with multiple sclerosis, enrolled in a pregnancy study. Both conserved end residues are part of each CDR3. A D gene is named only where the DNA matches it firmly. The size entry is marked missing in some rows and otherwise reads once, few, many or a size class.

clone_size,j_call,v_call,d_call,cdr3_aa,cdr3_nt
.,TRBJ1-5,TRBV15,.,CATSRDPTDQPQHF,TGTGCCACCAGCAGAGACCCTACGGATCAGCCCCAGCATTTT
medium-sized,TRBJ1-2,TRBV7-9,.,CASSLGLGSGYTF,TGTGCCAGCAGCTTAGGACTGGGGAGTGGCTACACCTTC
few,TRBJ1-4,TRBV2,.,CASTFQGQLFF,TGTGCCAGCACATTCCAGGGGCAACTGTTTTTT
.,TRBJ1-2,TRBV29-1,TRBD1,CSVEEQGFGYTF,TGCAGCGTTGAGGAACAGGGGTTTGGCTACACCTTC
.,TRBJ2-7,TRBV14,.,CASSQVASPLEQYF,TGTGCCAGCAGCCAAGTAGCCAGCCCGCTCGAGCAGTACTTC
.,TRBJ1-4,TRBV11-1,TRBD1,CASSHRQGANEKLFF,TGTGCCAGCAGCCATCGACAGGGAGCTAATGAAAAACTGTTTTTT
.,TRBJ2-5,TRBV9,TRBD2,CASSVYGRETQYF,TGTGCCAGCAGCGTATACGGGAGGGAGACCCAGTACTTC
.,TRBJ1-2,TRBV6-7,.,CASSYSGQNYGYTF,TGTGCCAGCAGTTACTCGGGACAAAACTATGGCTACACCTTC
.,TRBJ2-1,TRBV13,.,CASSFPRLADEQFF,TGTGCCAGCAGCTTCCCTCGGCTAGCCGATGAGCAGTTCTTC
.,TRBJ2-1,TRBV7-2,.,CASSLAQTILTLSYYEQFF,TGTGCCAGCAGCTTAGCGCAAACTATACTCACCTTATCGTACTATGAGCAGTTCTTC
.,TRBJ2-2,TRBV4-1,.,CASSPFDRGSSTGELFF,TGCGCCAGCAGCCCATTTGACCGGGGATCGAGCACCGGGGAGCTGTTTTTT
.,TRBJ1-1,TRBV5-4,.,CASSPNRENTEAFF,TGTGCCAGCAGCCCTAACAGGGAGAACACTGAAGCTTTCTTT
.,TRBJ2-3,TRBV7-8,.,CASSLEGGGLLTDTQYF,TGTGCCAGCAGCTTAGAGGGAGGGGGACTTCTCACAGATACGCAGTATTTT
once,TRBJ2-1,TRBV19,.,CASKQLADYNEQFF,TGTGCCAGTAAGCAGCTAGCCGACTACAATGAGCAGTTCTTC
.,TRBJ2-7,TRBV11-1,TRBD1,CASSLASGQIYEQYF,TGTGCCAGCAGCTTAGCCTCGGGACAGATCTACGAGCAGTACTTC
.,TRBJ2-7,TRBV5-8,.,CASSLSAGSYEQYF,TGTGCCAGCAGCTTGAGTGCAGGCTCCTACGAGCAGTACTTC
few,TRBJ1-5,TRBV4-3,.,CASSQDQDNDQPQHF,TGCGCCAGCAGCCAAGATCAAGACAATGATCAGCCCCAGCATTTT
.,TRBJ2-7,TRBV28,TRBD1,CASSSPDRAFEQYF,TGTGCCAGCAGTTCACCCGACAGGGCTTTCGAGCAGTACTTC
.,TRBJ2-7,TRBV5-1,TRBD2,CASRGLGDYEQYF,TGCGCCAGCCGCGGACTAGGGGACTACGAGCAGTACTTC
few,TRBJ2-7,TRBV7-9,.,CASSSDSSYEQYF,TGTGCCAGCAGCTCCGACAGCTCCTACGAGCAGTACTTC
.,TRBJ1-1,TRBV25-1,.,CASSPVLNTEAFF,TGTGCCAGCAGTCCTGTTCTGAACACTGAAGCTTTCTTT
.,TRBJ2-1,TRBV7-3,.,CASSSGLNYNEQFF,TGTGCCAGCAGCTCGGGACTGAATTACAATGAGCAGTTCTTC
.,TRBJ1-2,TRBV2,.,CASSERRGEYTF,TGTGCCAGCAGTGAAAGGAGGGGAGAGTACACCTTC
.,TRBJ2-7,TRBV7-9,TRBD2,CASSATSGSYEQYF,TGTGCCAGCAGCGCGACTAGCGGCTCCTACGAGCAGTACTTC
.,TRBJ1-2,TRBV15,TRBD1,CATSRGVWDRGSYGYTF,TGTGCCACCAGCAGAGGAGTATGGGACAGGGGGAGCTATGGCTACACCTTC
.,TRBJ1-2,TRBV11-2,TRBD1,CASSLDETGDPYGYTF,TGTGCCAGCAGCTTAGACGAGACAGGGGATCCCTATGGCTACACCTTC
.,TRBJ2-5,TRBV29-1,.,CSGSGGGLGETQYF,TGCAGCGGTTCTGGCGGGGGCCTAGGGGAGACCCAGTACTTC
.,TRBJ2-7,TRBV28,TRBD1,CASSSQITGTGDFYEQYF,TGTGCCAGCAGTTCTCAGATCACCGGGACAGGGGATTTCTACGAGCAGTACTTC
.,TRBJ2-7,TRBV15,.,CATSRPGTPLEQYF,TGTGCCACCAGCAGACCCGGGACTCCGCTCGAGCAGTACTTC
.,TRBJ1-4,TRBV13,TRBD1,CASSPGQGGSTNEKLFF,TGTGCCAGCAGTCCAGGACAGGGAGGATCAACTAATGAAAAACTGTTTTTT
.,TRBJ1-4,TRBV27,.,CASSSLTVKYEKLFF,TGTGCCAGCAGCTCCCTGACAGTGAAATATGAAAAACTGTTTTTT
.,TRBJ2-1,TRBV27,.,CASNLRAKGNEQFF,TGTGCCAGCAATCTTCGGGCGAAGGGGAATGAGCAGTTCTTC
once,TRBJ1-2,TRBV5-1,.,CASSYGDYGYTF,TGCGCCAGCAGCTACGGGGACTATGGCTACACCTTC
.,TRBJ1-2,TRBV19,.,CASSATSRDLSNGYTF,TGTGCCAGCAGCGCAACCAGCAGGGATCTTTCGAATGGCTACACCTTC
.,TRBJ1-1,TRBV7-9,.,CASSLAGAEAFF,TGTGCCAGCAGCTTAGCAGGGGCTGAAGCTTTCTTT
.,TRBJ2-5,TRBV9,TRBD2,CASSGRLAETQYF,TGTGCCAGCAGCGGACGACTAGCAGAGACCCAGTACTTC
.,TRBJ2-7,TRBV6-6,TRBD1,CCTGTGSHEQYF,TGCTGTACCGGGACAGGGTCCCACGAGCAGTACTTC
.,TRBJ2-7,TRBV10-3,TRBD1,CAITNLRDRVYEQYF,TGTGCCATCACCAACCTTCGGGACAGGGTCTACGAGCAGTACTTC
.,TRBJ2-5,TRBV30,TRBD2,CAWSVVSGETQYF,TGTGCCTGGAGTGTAGTTAGCGGGGAGACCCAGTACTTC
.,TRBJ2-3,TRBV27,TRBD2,CASSLSHSGGITDTQYF,TGTGCCAGCAGTTTATCCCATAGCGGGGGGATCACAGATACGCAGTATTTT
.,TRBJ2-1,TRBV5-1,.,CASFIVRGEQFF,TGCGCCAGCTTCATAGTTCGGGGAGAGCAGTTCTTC
medium-sized,TRBJ1-1,TRBV29-1,.,CSVLGWDTEAFF,TGCAGCGTGTTGGGCTGGGACACTGAAGCTTTCTTT
once,TRBJ2-1,TRBV7-6,TRBD2,CASSLEGGLAAYNEQFF,TGTGCCAGCAGCTTAGAAGGGGGACTAGCGGCGTACAATGAGCAGTTCTTC
.,TRBJ2-1,TRBV30,TRBD2,CAWMKASGGREQFF,TGTGCCTGGATGAAAGCTAGCGGGGGAAGGGAGCAGTTCTTC
.,TRBJ2-1,TRBV29-1,TRBD2,CSVELASEGRGEQFF,TGCAGCGTTGAATTGGCAAGCGAGGGGCGGGGGGAGCAGTTCTTC
.,TRBJ2-5,TRBV27,TRBD1,CASSWGQGGRETQYF,TGTGCCAGCAGTTGGGGACAGGGAGGTCGGGAGACCCAGTACTTC
.,TRBJ1-2,TRBV15,TRBD1,CATSRRQGIYGYTF,TGTGCCACCAGCAGAAGACAGGGGATCTATGGCTACACCTTC
.,TRBJ2-5,TRBV7-9,.,CASSLPREETQYF,TGTGCCAGCAGCCTACCCAGGGAAGAGACCCAGTACTTC
.,TRBJ2-7,TRBV9,TRBD1,CASSVGTGAYEQYF,TGTGCCAGCAGCGTAGGGACAGGAGCCTACGAGCAGTACTTC
.,TRBJ1-1,TRBV18,.,CASSPQATPPMNTEAFF,TGTGCCAGCTCACCCCAGGCTACTCCCCCCATGAACACTGAAGCTTTCTTT
once,TRBJ2-7,TRBV4-3,.,CASSQDRGGIYEQYF,TGCGCCAGCAGCCAAGATCGCGGAGGAATCTACGAGCAGTACTTC
once,TRBJ2-1,TRBV27,TRBD2,CASSLSAGEGYNEQFF,TGTGCCAGCAGTTTATCCGCGGGAGAGGGGTACAATGAGCAGTTCTTC
.,TRBJ2-1,TRBV6-5,.,CASSSPPAGYNEQFF,TGTGCCAGCAGCTCCCCCCCGGCGGGGTACAATGAGCAGTTCTTC
once,TRBJ2-7,TRBV7-2,TRBD2,CASSFLAGVSYEQYF,TGTGCCAGCAGCTTTCTAGCGGGAGTCTCCTACGAGCAGTACTTC